This T cell receptor (beta chain) was sequenced for a study of early T cells in non-severe SARS-CoV-2 infection. Study-wide results and limits: The VDJdb matching leaned toward anti-spike CD8 responses and overlooked private and CD4 specificities.

Individually, cDNA molecules had unique molecular identifiers attached to them. Via MiXCR, TCRdb re-called the 5' RACE reads, giving one row per CDR3 protein. The sample yields around 50,000 distinct CDR3 sequences, around 13% seen once. The CDR3 extends over 17 amino acids. Trimming cost V 3 bases and J 0 bases, with 14 bases left between them. CDR1 is ENHRY and CDR2 is SYGVKD in the germline V gene. This clonotype has only a few counts. Antigen: not known. This TCR derives from an adult who was a healthcare worker with PCR-confirmed SARS-CoV-2 infection or an uninfected control (not recorded which). Sequences were obtained from whole blood. This chain connects TRBV10-3 to TRBJ2-2; a possible D gene is TRBD1 (6 bases). This chain's CDR3 is CAISDRGRTANTGELFF. The CDR3 bases are TGTGCCATCAGTGACAGGGGTCGTACGGCGAACACCGGGGAGCTGTTTTTT.